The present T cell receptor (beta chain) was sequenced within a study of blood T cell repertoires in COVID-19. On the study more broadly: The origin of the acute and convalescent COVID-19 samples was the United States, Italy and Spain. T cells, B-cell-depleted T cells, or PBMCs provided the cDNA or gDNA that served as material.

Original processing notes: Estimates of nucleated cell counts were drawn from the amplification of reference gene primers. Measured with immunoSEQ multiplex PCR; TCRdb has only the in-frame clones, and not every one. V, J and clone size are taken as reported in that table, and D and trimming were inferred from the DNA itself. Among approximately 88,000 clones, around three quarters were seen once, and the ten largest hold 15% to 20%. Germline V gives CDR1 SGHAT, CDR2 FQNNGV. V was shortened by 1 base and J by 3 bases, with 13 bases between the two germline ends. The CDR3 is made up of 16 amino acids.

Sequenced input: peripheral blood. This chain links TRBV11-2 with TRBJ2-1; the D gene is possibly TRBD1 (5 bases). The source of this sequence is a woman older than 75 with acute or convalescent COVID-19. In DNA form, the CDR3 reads TGTGCCAGCAGCTTAGTTACAGGTTTCCACTACAATGAGCAGTTCTTC. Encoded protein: CASSLVTGFHYNEQFF.